This is a list of T cell receptor beta chains from one sample in a study of T cell responses to AZD1222 COVID-19 vaccine. Profiled with immunoSEQ multiplex PCR; TCRdb holds only in-frame clones, not every one. The sample lists some 170,000 clones; approximately 94% were seen once. The source material was peripheral blood, sampled on day 0 of AZD1222 vaccination. The receptors derive from an adult in good health. The CDR3 runs from the conserved cysteine through the conserved F or W. The D gene is left open where the match is weak. Expanded clones get a size class; other rows say once, few or many, or leave the size out.

d_gene,v_gene,abundance,j_gene,len,CDR3nt,CDR3aa
TRBD1,TRBV13,NA,TRBJ1-4,14,TGTGCCAGCAGCCCGATTCAAGACAGGGGAAAACTGTTTTTT,CASSPIQDRGKLFF
TRBD2,TRBV6-5,NA,TRBJ2-1,14,TGTGCCAGCACGGGGGGAAGTTTGGACAATGAGCAGTTCTTC,CASTGGSLDNEQFF
NA,TRBV10-3,NA,TRBJ1-6,13,TGTGCCATCAGGCGACAGTCAAATTCACCCCTCCACTTT,CAIRRQSNSPLHF
TRBD2,TRBV6-2/TRBV6-3,NA,TRBJ2-1,17,TGTGCCAGCAGTCCCTGGGGGAGGGGAGGGCCGTACAATGAGCAGTTCTTC,CASSPWGRGGPYNEQFF
NA,TRBV28,NA,TRBJ1-3,12,TGTGCCACCGCGGGTGCTGGAAACACCATATATTTT,CATAGAGNTIYF
TRBD1,TRBV3-1/TRBV3-2,NA,TRBJ1-2,17,TGTGCCAGCAGCCCACGGACAGGGGAGGGGGCGGCCTATGGCTACACCTTC,CASSPRTGEGAAYGYTF
NA,TRBV2,NA,TRBJ2-5,13,TGTGCCAGCAGTGACGGGTTCCAAGAGACCCAGTACTTC,CASSDGFQETQYF
NA,TRBV5-6,NA,TRBJ1-2,14,TGTGCCAGCAGCACCCGGCAGGGGAACTATGGCTACACCTTC,CASSTRQGNYGYTF
NA,TRBV3-1/TRBV3-2,NA,TRBJ2-2,17,TGTGCCAGCAGCCAACCTTTCGGACTGACCCCGGCCGGGGAGCTGTTTTTT,CASSQPFGLTPAGELFF
TRBD1,TRBV29-1,NA,TRBJ2-1,14,TGCAGCGTTGGACGACAGGGGGCCTACAATGAGCAGTTCTTC,CSVGRQGAYNEQFF
NA,TRBV6-5,NA,TRBJ1-1,12,TGTGCCAGCAGTTACAGAGGGATAGAGGCTTTCTTT,CASSYRGIEAFF
NA,TRBV20-1,NA,TRBJ1-5,14,TGCAGTGCTAGTAGGTCAGGAGGCAATCAGCCCCAGCATTTT,CSASRSGGNQPQHF
NA,TRBV28,NA,TRBJ2-3,16,TGTGCCAGCAGTTTCTACCCAGTCCCTAGCACAGATACGCAGTATTTT,CASSFYPVPSTDTQYF
TRBD1,TRBV30,once,TRBJ1-5,13,TGTGCCTGGTCCAACAGGGGGCCTCAGCCCCAGCATTTT,CAWSNRGPQPQHF
NA,TRBV21-1,NA,TRBJ2-7,14,TGTGCCAGCAGCCAGAAGGACAGGGCCTACGAGCAGTACTTC,CASSQKDRAYEQYF
TRBD1,TRBV25-1,NA,TRBJ2-7,13,TGTGCCAGTGGCCGGACAGGGACCTACGAGCAGTACTTC,CASGRTGTYEQYF
NA,TRBV6-6,NA,TRBJ2-1,12,TGTGCCACCGAAACAGGGCCCAATGAGCAGTTCTTC,CATETGPNEQFF
TRBD1,TRBV5-1,NA,TRBJ2-6,16,TGCGCCAGCAGCTTGGGGCAGGGGGCTGGGGCCAACGTCCTGACTTTC,CASSLGQGAGANVLTF
NA,TRBV5-1,NA,TRBJ2-3,16,TGCGCCAGCAGCTTGATCGGCGCCGGGGGCACAGATACGCAGTATTTT,CASSLIGAGGTDTQYF
TRBD1,TRBV13,NA,TRBJ1-2,14,TGTGCCAGCAGGTTCGGACAGGGCCTAGGTGGCTACACCTTC,CASRFGQGLGGYTF
NA,TRBV14,NA,TRBJ2-7,14,TGTGCCAGCAGTCCTTTGTGGGGGACTTACGAGCAGTACTTC,CASSPLWGTYEQYF
NA,TRBV5-1,NA,TRBJ2-5,14,TGCGCCAGCAGCTGGGGGACCAGCCAAGAGACCCAGTACTTC,CASSWGTSQETQYF
NA,TRBV28,NA,TRBJ1-4,16,TGTGCCAGCAGATCTCCAGGAGACTCAACTAATGAAAAACTGTTTTTT,CASRSPGDSTNEKLFF
NA,TRBV28,NA,TRBJ1-2,13,TGTGCCAGCAGCTGGGCTCTCGTCTATGGCTACACCTTC,CASSWALVYGYTF
NA,TRBV7-9,NA,TRBJ1-1,13,TGTGCCAGCAGCTCGGTAGGCAGTCCTGAAGCTTTCTTT,CASSSVGSPEAFF
NA,TRBV9,NA,TRBJ2-1,16,TGTGCCAGCAGCGTAGCTAGCGCAAGCTCCTACAATGAGCAGTTCTTC,CASSVASASSYNEQFF
NA,TRBV2,NA,TRBJ1-2,12,TGTGAATCCGGAGGTGACAGCTATGGCTACACCTTC,CESGGDSYGYTF
TRBD2,TRBV5-6,few,TRBJ2-2,16,TGTGCCAGCAGCTCTCGGGAGGGCCCCCGGATTAGGGAGCTGTTTTTT,CASSSREGPRIRELFF
NA,TRBV27,few,TRBJ2-1,13,TGTGCCAGCAGTGCCCTAGAAGTCGATGAGCAGTTCTTC,CASSALEVDEQFF
TRBD1,TRBV18,NA,TRBJ1-4,15,TGTGCCAGCTCACGGGCCACAGGGGGCAATGAAAAACTGTTTTTT,CASSRATGGNEKLFF
NA,TRBV5-1,NA,TRBJ2-1,14,TGCGCCAGCAGCCCTGGGACTGCCCACAATGAGCAGTTCTTC,CASSPGTAHNEQFF
NA,TRBV3-1/TRBV3-2,NA,TRBJ1-4,13,TGTGCCAGCAGCCCTCTACAGGGTGAAAAACTGTTTTTT,CASSPLQGEKLFF
NA,TRBV5-4,once,TRBJ2-4,17,TGTGCCAGCAGCTTTGGAGGGGTCAACTCAGCCAAAAACATTCAGTACTTC,CASSFGGVNSAKNIQYF
NA,TRBV12-3/TRBV12-4,NA,TRBJ2-7,13,TGTGCCAGCACTACACAGCGGTTCTACGAGCAGTACTTC,CASTTQRFYEQYF
NA,TRBV10-2,few,TRBJ1-5,15,TGCGCCAGCAGCTTCGGGGGGGTAAGCAATCAGCCCCAGCATTTT,CASSFGGVSNQPQHF
TRBD2,TRBV6-5,NA,TRBJ2-7,15,TGTGCCAGCAGTTACGAGGGACTAGCGGGAGTCGAGCAGTACTTC,CASSYEGLAGVEQYF
NA,TRBV12-3/TRBV12-4,NA,TRBJ1-1,12,TGTGCCAGCAGTTTAGCGAGGAGTGAAGCTTTCTTT,CASSLARSEAFF
TRBD1,TRBV6-5,once,TRBJ1-2,14,TGTGCCAGCAGTTACAATACAGGGGACTATGGCTACACCTTC,CASSYNTGDYGYTF
NA,TRBV24-1,NA,TRBJ2-1,12,TGTGCCACCACTGCCAGCTCCAATGAGCAGTTCTTC,CATTASSNEQFF
NA,TRBV18,NA,TRBJ2-5,15,TGTGCCAGCTCACTTCATAGCGGATCGGGAGAGACCCAGTACTTC,CASSLHSGSGETQYF
TRBD1,TRBV7-6,NA,TRBJ2-2,13,TGTGCCACCTCTACAGGGGACACCGGGGAGCTGTTTTTT,CATSTGDTGELFF
NA,TRBV27,NA,TRBJ1-2,13,TGTGCCAGCAGTTTATCGATCCAGTATGGCTACACCTTC,CASSLSIQYGYTF
NA,TRBV6-5,NA,TRBJ2-5,14,TGTGCCAGCAGTCTAACCATTCTTCAAGAGACCCAGTACTTC,CASSLTILQETQYF
NA,TRBV27,NA,TRBJ1-2,14,TGTGCCAGCAGCCCAACGACAGAGAACTATGGCTACACCTTC,CASSPTTENYGYTF
TRBD1,TRBV5-6,NA,TRBJ1-6,15,TGTGCCAGCAGGAATCAGGGGGCCGCCAATTCACCCCTCCACTTT,CASRNQGAANSPLHF
NA,TRBV4-2,once,TRBJ1-1,15,TGTGCCAGCAGCCAAGATCAGAACATGAACACTGAAGCTTTCTTT,CASSQDQNMNTEAFF
TRBD1,TRBV7-9,NA,TRBJ1-3,13,TGTGCCCTAGGACAGGGCTCTGGAAACACCATATATTTT,CALGQGSGNTIYF
NA,TRBV2,NA,TRBJ1-5,15,TGTGCCAGCAGTGAACTCCAGGGGAAAAATCAGCCCCAGCATTTT,CASSELQGKNQPQHF
NA,TRBV24-1,NA,TRBJ2-1,14,TGTGCCACCAGTGACCCTTCTAGAGGCAATGAGCAGTTCTTC,CATSDPSRGNEQFF
TRBD1,TRBV19,NA,TRBJ2-2,15,TGTGCCAGTAGTCCCAGGGGGATCGACACCGGGGAACTGTTTTTT,CASSPRGIDTGELFF
NA,TRBV6-5,once,TRBJ2-1,12,TGTGCCAGCAGCCTGAGACCGAGCCTTTTGTTCTTC,CASSLRPSLLFF
NA,TRBV9,NA,TRBJ1-2,11,TGTGCCAGCAGCGCCCCCGGTGGCTACACCTTC,CASSAPGGYTF
NA,TRBV6-5,few,TRBJ1-2,15,TGTGCCAGCAGCCTTGGGACACCCACTAACTATGGCTACACCTTC,CASSLGTPTNYGYTF
NA,TRBV29-1,NA,TRBJ1-5,13,TGCAGCGTTGTGGGGGACAACAATCAGCCCCAGCATTTT,CSVVGDNNQPQHF
NA,TRBV7-9,NA,TRBJ2-7,14,TGTGCCAGCAGCCTCTCCACGAGCTCCTACGAGCAGTACTTC,CASSLSTSSYEQYF
TRBD1,TRBV6-5,NA,TRBJ1-5,14,TGTGCCAGCAAGACAGGGGCAAGGCTTCAGCCCCAGCATTTT,CASKTGARLQPQHF
NA,TRBV20-1,NA,TRBJ2-7,11,TGCAGTGCCAGAGGAAGGGTCGAGCAGTACTTC,CSARGRVEQYF
NA,TRBV21-1,NA,TRBJ2-4,11,TGTGCCAGCAGCACTGTTCTCGGGGAGTACTTC,CASSTVLGEYF